The rows below give T cell receptor beta chains drawn from one sample of a study of blood T cell repertoires in COVID-19. Using immunoSEQ multiplex PCR, the repertoire was profiled, and TCRdb retains in-frame clones only, with some absent. Among 200,000 to 250,000 clones listed, around 86% were seen once. Sequenced material: peripheral blood. These receptors all stem from a man aged 60 to 75 who had recovered from COVID-19. CDR3s include the opening cysteine and the closing phenylalanine or tryptophan. D genes are given only for firm matches. Rows may omit the clone size; those that give it use once, few, many or a size class.

j_call	v_call	clone_size	cdr3_length	d_call	cdr3_aa	cdr3_nt
TRBJ2-7	TRBV11-2	.	14	.	CASSLARTVAEQYF	TGTGCCAGCAGCTTGGCCCGGACAGTGGCCGAGCAGTACTTC
TRBJ2-7	TRBV27	.	16	TRBD2	CASSGLAGAEWYEQYF	TGTGCCAGCAGTGGACTAGCGGGAGCAGAGTGGTACGAGCAGTACTTC
TRBJ2-4	TRBV19	.	21	TRBD1	CASSIRVERRTGVIPKNIQYF	TGTGCCAGTAGTATCCGGGTGGAGAGGAGGACAGGGGTAATTCCCAAAAACATTCAGTACTTC
TRBJ2-1	TRBV19	.	15	TRBD2	CASRLERGAINEQFF	TGTGCCAGTAGGCTCGAGCGGGGGGCCATCAATGAGCAGTTCTTC
TRBJ2-7	TRBV5-1	.	14	.	CASTQGGPGGEQYF	TGCGCCAGCACCCAGGGAGGCCCGGGTGGCGAGCAGTACTTC
TRBJ1-2	TRBV30	.	15	TRBD1	CAWRRAGQGNYGYTF	TGTGCCTGGAGGCGAGCAGGACAGGGGAACTATGGCTACACCTTC
TRBJ2-7	TRBV6-6	once	13	.	CASTTRERNEQYF	TGTGCCAGCACCACCAGGGAAAGGAACGAGCAGTACTTC
TRBJ1-5	TRBV19	.	14	.	CASIVTVGSGPQHF	TGTGCCAGTATAGTGACAGTCGGTTCCGGGCCCCAGCATTTT
TRBJ2-5	TRBV6-5	.	13	TRBD2	CASSLASGSFRYF	TGTGCCAGCAGTTTGGCTAGCGGGTCATTCCGGTACTTC
TRBJ1-1	TRBV7-3	.	12	.	CASSSEHTEAFF	TGTGCCAGCAGCTCCGAGCACACTGAAGCTTTCTTT
TRBJ2-7	TRBV19	.	14	TRBD2	CASSNSGRSYEQYF	TGTGCCAGTAGTAATAGCGGGCGTTCCTACGAGCAGTACTTC
TRBJ2-1	TRBV10-3	.	14	.	CAISESRGRNEQFF	TGTGCCATCAGTGAGTCCAGGGGAAGAAATGAGCAGTTCTTC
TRBJ1-2	TRBV9	.	13	.	CASSSYREGGYTF	TGTGCCAGCAGCTCCTACAGGGAGGGTGGCTACACCTTC
TRBJ1-2	TRBV29-1	.	13	TRBD1	CSAEVLGQGPYTF	TGCAGCGCTGAGGTACTGGGACAGGGTCCCTACACCTTC
TRBJ2-3	TRBV11-2	.	15	TRBD2	CASSLDGTTTDTQYF	TGTGCCAGCAGTTTAGATGGGACTACAACAGATACGCAGTATTTT
TRBJ2-7	TRBV6-8	.	16	.	CASSYSGQTSAYEQYF	TGTGCCAGCAGTTACTCTGGACAGACCAGCGCCTACGAGCAGTACTTC
TRBJ1-3	TRBV30	few	15	TRBD1	CAWSYGTGDGNTIYF	TGTGCCTGGAGTTACGGGACAGGGGATGGAAACACCATATATTTT
TRBJ1-5	TRBV27	.	16	TRBD1	CASSSTGQGGNQPQHF	TGTGCCAGCAGTAGCACCGGACAGGGCGGCAATCAGCCCCAGCATTTT
TRBJ2-1	TRBV7-3	.	16	TRBD2	CASSLNAGGPFGEQFF	TGTGCCAGCAGCTTAAATGCGGGGGGGCCATTTGGAGAGCAGTTCTTC
TRBJ1-2	TRBV6-5	.	15	.	CASSIFSTGSNGYTF	TGTGCCAGCTCCATCTTCAGTACAGGGTCTAATGGCTACACCTTC
TRBJ1-2	TRBV28	.	14	TRBD1	CATLGDRRAWGYTF	TGTGCCACCCTAGGGGACAGACGGGCGTGGGGCTACACCTTC
TRBJ2-7	TRBV18	.	15	TRBD1	CASSPPNRGNNEQYF	TGTGCCAGCTCACCACCGAACAGGGGGAACAACGAGCAGTACTTC
TRBJ1-2	TRBV5-4	.	15	TRBD1	CASSLDRGRNYGYTF	TGTGCCAGCAGCTTGGACAGGGGGCGGAACTATGGCTACACCTTC
TRBJ1-1	TRBV19	.	15	TRBD1	CASSPRTGTGTEAFF	TGTGCCAGTAGTCCCCGGACAGGGACGGGGACTGAAGCTTTCTTT
TRBJ2-1	TRBV3-1/TRBV3-2	.	19	TRBD1	CASSEPTRTGGSSYNEQFF	TGTGCCAGCAGCGAGCCTACCCGGACAGGGGGCTCGTCCTACAATGAGCAGTTCTTC
TRBJ2-7	TRBV7-9	.	16	TRBD2	CASSVQTSGILYEQYF	TGTGCCAGCAGCGTCCAGACTAGCGGGATCCTCTACGAGCAGTACTTC
TRBJ1-6	TRBV7-9	.	13	.	CVSARENNSPLHF	TGTGTATCCGCCAGGGAAAATAATTCACCCCTCCACTTT
TRBJ2-3	TRBV30	.	12	TRBD2	CGGGRIGDTQYF	TGTGGCGGCGGGAGAATAGGGGATACGCAGTATTTT
TRBJ2-3	TRBV6-5	.	14	.	CASSYSWRADTQYF	TGTGCCAGCAGTTACTCTTGGCGGGCAGATACGCAGTATTTT
TRBJ1-6	TRBV7-2	once	12	.	CATGVYNSPLHF	TGTGCTACAGGCGTGTATAATTCACCCCTCCACTTT
TRBJ2-1	TRBV3-1/TRBV3-2	.	14	TRBD2	CASSHRGTSGSQFF	TGTGCCAGCAGCCACCGGGGGACTAGCGGCTCTCAGTTCTTC
TRBJ1-6	TRBV18	.	17	.	CASSPPGTGGSDSPLHF	TGTGCCAGCTCACCACCGGGTACAGGCGGGAGCGATTCACCCCTCCACTTT
TRBJ2-3	TRBV10-3	.	14	TRBD1	CAIRSTGGTDTQYF	TGTGCCATCAGGTCGACAGGGGGCACAGATACGCAGTATTTT
TRBJ1-2	TRBV12-3/TRBV12-4	.	12	.	CASSLGGPGYTF	TGTGCCAGCAGTTTAGGGGGCCCTGGCTACACCTTC
TRBJ1-6	TRBV10-3	.	14	TRBD1	CAISPQGQNSPLHF	TGTGCCATCAGCCCACAGGGGCAGAATTCACCCCTCCACTTT
TRBJ1-1	TRBV6-2/TRBV6-3	.	16	.	CASSYGTSLVDTEAFF	TGTGCCAGCAGTTACGGGACATCTCTGGTGGACACTGAAGCTTTCTTT
TRBJ2-7	TRBV5-4	.	12	.	CASSLGGTNGNF	TGTGCCAGCAGCTTGGGGGGGACAAATGGGAACTTC
TRBJ2-3	TRBV24-1	.	17	.	CATSDHPGALGTDTQYF	TGTGCCACCAGTGATCACCCAGGGGCGCTGGGAACAGATACGCAGTATTTT
TRBJ2-2	TRBV13	.	15	.	CASSPTTGITGELFF	TGTGCCAGCAGCCCGACCACAGGGATAACCGGGGAGCTGTTTTTT
TRBJ2-3	TRBV7-3	.	15	TRBD1	CASSLLGQGSDTQYF	TGTGCCAGCAGCTTACTGGGACAGGGGTCAGATACGCAGTATTTT
TRBJ1-5	TRBV6-1	few	19	TRBD1	CASSEKGTGGALSNQPQHF	TGTGCCAGCAGTGAAAAGGGGACAGGGGGCGCGTTGAGCAATCAGCCCCAGCATTTT
TRBJ1-1	TRBV10-3	.	12	.	CAIRATGGEAFF	TGTGCCATCAGGGCAACAGGCGGTGAAGCTTTCTTT
TRBJ1-1	TRBV7-9	.	14	TRBD1	CASSLTGVATEAFF	TGTGCCAGCAGCCTCACAGGGGTCGCCACTGAAGCTTTCTTT
TRBJ2-3	TRBV6-4	.	15	TRBD2	CATRLAGGRTDTQYF	TGTGCCACCAGACTAGCGGGAGGGCGCACAGATACGCAGTATTTT
TRBJ1-2	TRBV5-1	once	14	TRBD1	CASSFRDSPYGYTF	TGCGCCAGCAGTTTCCGGGACAGTCCTTATGGCTACACCTTC
TRBJ2-2	TRBV5-6	.	16	.	CASSLTGVMGTGELFF	TGTGCCAGCAGCTTAACGGGAGTAATGGGAACCGGGGAGCTGTTTTTT
TRBJ2-3	TRBV5-5	.	14	.	CASRLDRSTDTQYF	TGTGCCAGCAGGCTCGACAGGAGCACAGATACGCAGTATTTT
TRBJ2-7	TRBV13	.	11	.	CASSLSGEQYF	TGTGCCAGCAGCTTATCAGGGGAGCAGTACTTC
TRBJ1-6	TRBV11-2	once	14	TRBD1	CASSLGTAISPLHF	TGTGCCAGCAGCTTGGGGACAGCAATTTCACCCCTCCACTTT
TRBJ2-7	TRBV29-1	.	14	TRBD1	CSVEASWTGVQQYF	TGCAGCGTTGAAGCAAGCTGGACAGGGGTGCAGCAGTACTTC
TRBJ2-7	TRBV30	.	13	.	CAWGCRGNSEQYF	TGTGCCTGGGGATGCAGGGGCAACTCCGAGCAGTACTTC
TRBJ2-5	TRBV7-9	.	12	.	CASSGPGETQYF	TGTGCCAGCTCAGGCCCTGGGGAGACCCAGTACTTC
TRBJ2-5	TRBV7-2	.	14	.	CASSWAGRQETQYF	TGTGCCAGCAGCTGGGCGGGGCGCCAAGAGACCCAGTACTTC